The present entry profiles one T cell receptor beta chain with its context. The antigen is undetermined. The investigators reverse transcribed all of the isolated RNA, so they sequenced expressed TCRB transcripts. Sequencing was performed with immunoSEQ multiplex PCR; in TCRdb, only in-frame clones are kept and a portion is missing. The sample lists hundreds of thousands of clones; approximately 15% were seen once. This entry belongs to a study of beta chain features in type 1 diabetes. This CDR3 is 16 amino acids long. J lost 5 bases, V lost 3 bases, and 9 bases had no gene match. The germline V gene has CDR1 SGDLS and CDR2 YYNGEE. The study, taken as a whole, reports: The naive, central memory and Treg TCRB repertoires showed an apparent similarity that was greater among patients than among healthy donors. It was not settled here whether HLA type affects TCRB rearrangement. People with Type 1 diabetes carried modestly yet significantly shorter TCRB CDR3s in all four CD4+ subsets.

Stem cell-like memory, regulatory, central memory and naive CD4+ cells were sorted via CD45RO/CCR7/CD25/CD127/CD95/CD27. The specimen was naive CD4+ T cells from blood. This sequence joins TRBV9 and TRBJ2-3; 10 bases map to TRBD1. The TCR originated in a man between 18 and 29 years old with type 1 diabetes. The CDR3 nucleotides read TGTGCCAGCAGCGCAGACCCAGACAGGGGGCTAGATACGCAGTATTTT. Protein sequence: CASSADPDRGLDTQYF.